The 2 T cell receptor beta chains in this list originate from one sample, sequenced in a study of blood T cell repertoires in COVID-19. Sequenced by immunoSEQ multiplex PCR; TCRdb stores in-frame clones only, minus some. The data contain about 290,000 clones, 89% of them singletons. The sample was PBMCs or T cells enriched from blood (not recorded which). These TCRs come from a woman in her thirties or forties who had recovered from COVID-19.

The sample holds a few counts of this clone. Different DNA sequences within this sample yield the same CDR3. The CDR3, as DNA: TGTGCCAGCAGCCTGGGACTAGCGGGGGGGCTCTTAAATGAGCAGTTCTTC. As protein: CASSLGLAGGLLNEQFF. The rearrangement uses TRBV3-1 (or the pseudogene TRBV3-2) and TRBJ2-1, with 16 bases fitting TRBD2. The germline gives CDR1 LGHDT, CDR2 YNNKEL (reference sequence). This CDR3 is built from 17 residues. The J segment lost 7 bases and the V segment lost 4 bases, leaving 7 bases of the junction unmatched.

This clone turned up a few times. The chain is built from TRBV7-8 and TRBJ2-1, with D perhaps matching TRBD2 (6 bases). Germline V gene sequence: CDR1 SGHVS, CDR2 FQNEAQ. V lost 2 bases and J lost 12, with 11 bases in between. The CDR3 consists of 12 residues. The CDR3 coding sequence is TGTGCCAGCAGCTTATGGCGGGATGGGCAGTTCTTC. Protein: CASSLWRDGQFF.